There are a few counts of the clone carrying this TCR beta chain. The antigen is undetermined. Cells sorted by CD45RO/CCR7/CD25/CD127/CD95/CD27 comprised CD4+ naive, central memory, regulatory and stem cell-like memory cells. This sample was included in a study of beta chain features in type 1 diabetes. Whole-study results and caveats: With patients and controls alike, PCR might favor shorter templates to an equal degree. A moderate, significant TCRB CDR3 shortening appeared in type 1 diabetes across four CD4+ subsets.

Of the isolated RNA, all was reverse transcribed, and so the sequenced material was expressed TCRB transcripts. This table comes from immunoSEQ multiplex PCR, and its TCRdb copy is limited to in-frame clones, with some not included. The table has some 350,000 clones, over 8.5% seen once. V dropped 6 bases and J dropped 2 bases, with 7 bases sitting between them. The CDR3 is made up of 12 amino acids. The V gene's germline CDR1 is MDHEN and CDR2 SYDVKM. The rearrangement links TRBV28 to TRBJ1-1; unclear D gene. The clonotype comes from a man aged 30 to 39 with type 1 diabetes. Sequenced: central memory CD4+ T cells from blood. CDR3 sequence (DNA): TGTGCCAGCAGGACATCAAACACTGAAGCTTTCTTT. Amino acids: CASRTSNTEAFF.